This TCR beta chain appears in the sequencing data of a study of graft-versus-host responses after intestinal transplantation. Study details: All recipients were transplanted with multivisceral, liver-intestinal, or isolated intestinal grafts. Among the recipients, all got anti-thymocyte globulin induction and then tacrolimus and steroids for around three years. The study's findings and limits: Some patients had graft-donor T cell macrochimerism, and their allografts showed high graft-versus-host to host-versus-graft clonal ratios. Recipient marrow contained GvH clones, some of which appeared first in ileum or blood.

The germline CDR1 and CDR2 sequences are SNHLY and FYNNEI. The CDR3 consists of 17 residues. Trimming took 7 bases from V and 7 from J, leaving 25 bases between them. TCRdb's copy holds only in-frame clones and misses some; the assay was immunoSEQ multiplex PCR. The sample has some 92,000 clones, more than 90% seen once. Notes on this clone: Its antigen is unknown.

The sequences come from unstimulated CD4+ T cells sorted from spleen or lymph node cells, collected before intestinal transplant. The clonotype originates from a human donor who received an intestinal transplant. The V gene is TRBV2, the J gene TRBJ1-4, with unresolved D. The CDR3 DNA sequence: TGTGCCAGCACTGGCTACTCCATGGTTGGTTCGGGTGAAAAACTGTTTTTT. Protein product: CASTGYSMVGSGEKLFF.